This is a list of T cell receptor beta chains from one sample in a study of post-analysis software for immune sequencing data. TCRdb independently ran MiXCR on the PCR reads; one entry per CDR3 protein. The sample has approximately 690,000 distinct CDR3 sequences, about 60% seen once; the top ten hold 11%. Sequenced input: blood. The receptor set was obtained from a girl aged 2-15 years with multiple sclerosis. The CDR3 runs from the conserved cysteine through the conserved F or W. The D gene is left open where the match is weak. Not all rows give a size; the values are once, few, many and, for expanded clones, a class.

size: NA; J: TRBJ2-7; D: NA; V: TRBV2; DNA: TGTGCCAGCAGTGTCCAGGGGACCTACTACGAGCAGTACTTC; CDR3: CASSVQGTYYEQYF
size: once; J: TRBJ2-7; D: NA; V: TRBV20-1; DNA: TGCAGTGTAGCGGCTCCAAATTCCTACGAGCAGTACTTC; CDR3: CSVAAPNSYEQYF
size: NA; J: TRBJ2-5; D: NA; V: TRBV20-1; DNA: TGCAGTGCTAGCGGGGTATACCAAGAGACCCAGTACTTC; CDR3: CSASGVYQETQYF
size: NA; J: TRBJ1-2; D: NA; V: TRBV7-9; DNA: TGTGCCAGCAGCCCTACTACGGACAGAAACTATGGCTACACCTTC; CDR3: CASSPTTDRNYGYTF
size: NA; J: TRBJ2-7; D: NA; V: TRBV28; DNA: TGTGCCAGCAGTTTACCCCCTAGGGCTAACTACGAGCAGTACTTC; CDR3: CASSLPPRANYEQYF
size: NA; J: TRBJ2-5; D: NA; V: TRBV27; DNA: TGTGCCAGCAGTTGGTCCGCAGCCCAGGCGGAGACCCAGTACTTC; CDR3: CASSWSAAQAETQYF
size: NA; J: TRBJ2-1; D: NA; V: TRBV27; DNA: TGTGCCAGCAGGGGGACCCTACTAGGCTACAATGAGCAGTTCTTC; CDR3: CASRGTLLGYNEQFF
size: NA; J: TRBJ1-1; D: NA; V: TRBV20-1; DNA: TGCAGTGCTAGATTCCTTAAAAAGGATATCCCTACTGAAGCTTTCTTT; CDR3: CSARFLKKDIPTEAFF
size: NA; J: TRBJ2-7; D: NA; V: TRBV14; DNA: TGTGCCAGCAGCCAAGTGCCCTACGAGCAGTACTTC; CDR3: CASSQVPYEQYF
size: NA; J: TRBJ2-1; D: TRBD1; V: TRBV20-1; DNA: TGCAGTGCTAGAGAGACAGGGTACAATGAGCAGTTCTTC; CDR3: CSARETGYNEQFF
size: once; J: TRBJ1-4; D: NA; V: TRBV5-5; DNA: TGTGCCAGCAGCTCCGGACGGCTAACTAATGAAAAACTGTTTTTT; CDR3: CASSSGRLTNEKLFF
size: NA; J: TRBJ2-1; D: TRBD2; V: TRBV11-2; DNA: TGTGCCAGCAGCTTAGGACACGGGGGGGCCAACAATGAGCAGTTCTTC; CDR3: CASSLGHGGANNEQFF
size: NA; J: TRBJ2-1; D: TRBD2; V: TRBV20-1; DNA: TGCAGTGCTACTAGCGGGGCGGCTTGGGATGAGCAGTTCTTC; CDR3: CSATSGAAWDEQFF